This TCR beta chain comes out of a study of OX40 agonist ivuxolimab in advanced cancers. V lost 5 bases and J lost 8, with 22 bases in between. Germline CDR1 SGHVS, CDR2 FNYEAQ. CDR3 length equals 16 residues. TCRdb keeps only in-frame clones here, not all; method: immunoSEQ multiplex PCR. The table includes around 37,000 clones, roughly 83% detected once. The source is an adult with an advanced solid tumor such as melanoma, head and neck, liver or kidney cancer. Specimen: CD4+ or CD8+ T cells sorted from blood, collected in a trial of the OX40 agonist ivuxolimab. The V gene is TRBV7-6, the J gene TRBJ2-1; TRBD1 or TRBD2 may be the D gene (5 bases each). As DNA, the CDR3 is TGTGCCAGCAGCGTCCTGGGACCCTCCGTGGAGGATGAGCAGTTCTTC. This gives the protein CASSVLGPSVEDEQFF.